This T cell receptor beta chain is from a study of T cells in Graves' hyperthyroidism and ophthalmopathy. The wider study: The blood sample was taken at first diagnosis, before treatment began. Study results and caveats: Most thyroid clonotypes expanded above 0.001 appeared in blood too.

This clonotype showed up many times. The target antigen is unknown. The CDR3 regions of TCR beta were amplified from RNA transcripts. The HTBI primer set was used in a first-round RT-PCR of the TCR CDR3. TCRdb re-analysed the multiplex PCR reads in MiXCR, keeping a single row per CDR3 protein. This sample has about 480,000 distinct CDR3 sequences, with under 15% found just once. Newly diagnosed patients aged 18 to 65 had hyperthyroidism of under 2 months' duration. Trimming shortened V by 6 bases and J by 7 bases, and 9 bases separated the two germline ends. The CDR3 has 11 amino acids. CDR1 and CDR2 (germline): KGHSH, LQKENI.

The origin of this receptor is a woman between 18 and 30 years old with Graves' hyperthyroidism. J is TRBJ1-1 and V is TRBV18; no clear D gene. Sequenced sample: blood. As DNA, the CDR3 is TGTGCCAGCTCCCGAGACCGTGAAGCTTTCTTT. Residues: CASSRDREAFF. Filled out from reference TRBV18 and TRBJ1-1, the complete variable domain reads NAGVMQNPRHLVRRRGQEARLRCSPMKGHSHVYWYRQLPEEGLKFMVYLQKENIIDESGMPKERFSAEFPKEGPSILRIQQVVRGDSAAYFCASSRDREAFFGQGTRLTVV.